This T cell receptor (beta chain) stems from a study of shared clonotypes between healthy human individuals. Researchers sequenced unsorted PBMC DNA using ten immunoSEQ deep assay plates. Assay: immunoSEQ multiplex PCR; the TCRdb copy retains only in-frame clones and omits some. The data hold around 500,000 clones, with around 79% observed a single time. Adult donors, all healthy and HIV-negative, had no recent acute infections or vaccinations. This receptor was identified in a woman aged 35 to 49 in good health. Some clones in this sample may be carry-over from other donors' samples. The sequenced material came from PBMCs.

In DNA form, the CDR3 reads TGTGCCAGCTTACTAGCGGGAGTAGAGACCCAGTACTTC. This gives the protein CASLLAGVETQYF. The rearrangement uses TRBV11-2 and TRBJ2-5, with 11 positions matching TRBD2. V was clipped by 8 bases and J by 4 bases; unmatched bases: 3. Germline V gene lookup returns CDR1 SGHAT and CDR2 FQNNGV. This CDR3 is built from 13 residues. Full variable domain (outside the CDR3, taken from reference TRBV11-2 and TRBJ2-5): EAGVAQSPRYKIIEKRQSVAFWCNPISGHATLYWYQQILGQGPKLLIQFQNNGVVDDSQLPKDRFSAERLKGVDSTLKIQPAKLEDSAVYLCASLLAGVETQYFGPGTRLLVL.